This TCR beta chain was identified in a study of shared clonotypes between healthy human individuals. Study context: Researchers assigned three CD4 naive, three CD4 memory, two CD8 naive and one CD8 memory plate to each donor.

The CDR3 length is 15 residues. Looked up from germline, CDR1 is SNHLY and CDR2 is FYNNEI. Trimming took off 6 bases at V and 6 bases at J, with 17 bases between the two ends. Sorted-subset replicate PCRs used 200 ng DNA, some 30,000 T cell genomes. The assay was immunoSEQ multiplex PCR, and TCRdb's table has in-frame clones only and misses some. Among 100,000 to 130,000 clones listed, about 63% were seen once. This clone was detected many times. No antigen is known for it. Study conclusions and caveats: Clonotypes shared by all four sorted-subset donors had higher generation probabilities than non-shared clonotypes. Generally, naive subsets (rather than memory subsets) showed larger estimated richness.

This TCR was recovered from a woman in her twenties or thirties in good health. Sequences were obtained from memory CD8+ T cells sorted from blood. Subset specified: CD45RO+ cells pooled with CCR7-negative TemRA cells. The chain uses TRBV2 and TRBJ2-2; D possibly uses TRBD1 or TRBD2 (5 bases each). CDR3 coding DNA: TGTGCCAGCAGCAGCGGACAAAAAATCCCCGGGGAGCTGTTTTTT. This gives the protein CASSSGQKIPGELFF. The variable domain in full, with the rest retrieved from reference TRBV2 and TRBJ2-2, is EPEVTQTPSHQVTQMGQEVILRCVPISNHLYFYWYRQILGQKVEFLVSFYNNEISEKSEIFDDQFSVERPDGSNFTLKIRSTKLEDSAMYFCASSSGQKIPGELFFGEGSRLTVL.